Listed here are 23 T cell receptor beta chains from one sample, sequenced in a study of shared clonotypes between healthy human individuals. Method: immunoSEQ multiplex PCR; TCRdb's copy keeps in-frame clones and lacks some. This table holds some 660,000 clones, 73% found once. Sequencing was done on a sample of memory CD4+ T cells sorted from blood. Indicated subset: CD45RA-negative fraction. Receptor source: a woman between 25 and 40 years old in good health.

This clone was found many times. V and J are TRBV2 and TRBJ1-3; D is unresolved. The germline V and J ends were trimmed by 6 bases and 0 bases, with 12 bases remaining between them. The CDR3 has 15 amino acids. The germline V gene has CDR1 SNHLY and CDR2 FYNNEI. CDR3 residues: CASRMDVGSGNTIYF. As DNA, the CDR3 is TGTGCCAGCAGGATGGACGTCGGCTCTGGAAACACCATATATTTT.

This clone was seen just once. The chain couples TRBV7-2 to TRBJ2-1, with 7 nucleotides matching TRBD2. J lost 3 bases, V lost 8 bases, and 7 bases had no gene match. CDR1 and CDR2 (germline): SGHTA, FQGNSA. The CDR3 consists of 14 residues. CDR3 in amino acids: CASAEGGDYNEQFF. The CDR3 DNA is TGTGCCAGCGCGGAGGGAGGGGACTACAATGAGCAGTTCTTC.

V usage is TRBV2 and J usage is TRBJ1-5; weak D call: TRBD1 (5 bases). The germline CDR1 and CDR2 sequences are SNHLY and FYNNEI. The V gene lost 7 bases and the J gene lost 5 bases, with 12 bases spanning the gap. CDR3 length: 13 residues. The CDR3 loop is CASKQEQDQPQHF. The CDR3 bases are TGTGCCAGCAAACAGGAGCAGGATCAGCCCCAGCATTTT.

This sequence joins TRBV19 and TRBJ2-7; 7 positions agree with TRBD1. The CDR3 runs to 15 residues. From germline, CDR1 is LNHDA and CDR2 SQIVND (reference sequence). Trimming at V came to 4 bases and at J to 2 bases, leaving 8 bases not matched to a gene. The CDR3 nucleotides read TGTGCCAGTAGTACCCGACAGGGAACGGCCTACGAGCAGTACTTC. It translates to CASSTRQGTAYEQYF.

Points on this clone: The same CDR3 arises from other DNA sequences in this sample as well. DNA of the CDR3: TGTGCCAGCAGCCCGACAGTCACAGATACGCAGTATTTT. It yields the protein CASSPTVTDTQYF. The J gene is TRBJ2-3, the V gene TRBV28; possibly TRBD1 for D (5 bases). Trimming pared 6 bases from V and 2 bases from J, leaving 9 bases between. The CDR3 is 13 residues long. Germline CDR1 MDHEN, CDR2 SYDVKM.

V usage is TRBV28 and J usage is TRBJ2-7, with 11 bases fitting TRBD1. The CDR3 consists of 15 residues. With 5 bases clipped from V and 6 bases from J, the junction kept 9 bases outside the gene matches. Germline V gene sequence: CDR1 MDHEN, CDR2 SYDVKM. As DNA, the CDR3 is TGTGCCAGCAGTACCCGGACAGGGGGCGCGGGCGAGCAGTACTTC. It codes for CASSTRTGGAGEQYF.

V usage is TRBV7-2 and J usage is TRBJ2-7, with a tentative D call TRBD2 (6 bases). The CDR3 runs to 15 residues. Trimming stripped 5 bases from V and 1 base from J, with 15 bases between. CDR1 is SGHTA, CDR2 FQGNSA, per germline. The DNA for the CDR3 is TGTGCCAGCAGCCCTCACGGAGGGGTGTCCTACGAGCAGTACTTC. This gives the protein CASSPHGGVSYEQYF.

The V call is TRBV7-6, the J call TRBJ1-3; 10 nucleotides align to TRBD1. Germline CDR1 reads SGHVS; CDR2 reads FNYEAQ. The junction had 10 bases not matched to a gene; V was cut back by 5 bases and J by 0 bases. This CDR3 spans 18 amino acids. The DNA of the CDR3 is TGTGCCAGCAGCCTCTGGGGGACAGGGGCGAACTCTGGAAACACCATATATTTT. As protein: CASSLWGTGANSGNTIYF.

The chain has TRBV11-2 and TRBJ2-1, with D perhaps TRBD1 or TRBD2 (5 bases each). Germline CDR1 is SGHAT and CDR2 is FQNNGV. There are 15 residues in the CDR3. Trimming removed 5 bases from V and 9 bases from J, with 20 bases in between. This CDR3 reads CASSPTRGPRGEQFF. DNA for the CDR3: TGTGCCAGCAGCCCTACCCGGGGCCCTCGAGGTGAGCAGTTCTTC. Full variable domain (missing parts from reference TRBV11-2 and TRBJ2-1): EAGVAQSPRYKIIEKRQSVAFWCNPISGHATLYWYQQILGQGPKLLIQFQNNGVVDDSQLPKDRFSAERLKGVDSTLKIQPAKLEDSAVYLCASSPTRGPRGEQFFGPGTRLTVL.

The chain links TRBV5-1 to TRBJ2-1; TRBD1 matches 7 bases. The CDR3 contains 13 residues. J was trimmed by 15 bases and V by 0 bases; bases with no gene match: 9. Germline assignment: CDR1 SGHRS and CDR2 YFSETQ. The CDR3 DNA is TGCGCCAGCAGCTTGGCCACAGGGGTGTTTCGGTTCTTC. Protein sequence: CASSLATGVFRFF.

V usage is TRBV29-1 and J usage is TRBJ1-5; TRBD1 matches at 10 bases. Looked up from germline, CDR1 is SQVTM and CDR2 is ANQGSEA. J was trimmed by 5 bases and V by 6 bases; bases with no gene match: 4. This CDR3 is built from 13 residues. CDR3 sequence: CSVGGTGDQPQHF. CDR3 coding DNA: TGCAGCGTGGGGGGGACAGGGGATCAGCCCCAGCATTTT.

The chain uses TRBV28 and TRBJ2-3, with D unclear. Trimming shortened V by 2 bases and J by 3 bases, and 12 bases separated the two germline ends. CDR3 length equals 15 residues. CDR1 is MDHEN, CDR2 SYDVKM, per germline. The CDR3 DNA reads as TGTGCCAGCAGTTTAAGGCTCGACCTAACAGATACGCAGTATTTT. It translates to CASSLRLDLTDTQYF.

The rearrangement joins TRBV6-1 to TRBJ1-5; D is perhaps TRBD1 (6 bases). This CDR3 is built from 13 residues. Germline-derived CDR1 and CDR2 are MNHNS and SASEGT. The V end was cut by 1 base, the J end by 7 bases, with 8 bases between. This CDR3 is CASSEVRGQPQHF. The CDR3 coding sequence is TGTGCCAGCAGTGAAGTTAGGGGGCAGCCCCAGCATTTT.

The CDR3 DNA follows: TGTGCCAGCAGCGTCGACAGCGAGCAGTACTTC. It encodes CASSVDSEQYF. The V and J genes are TRBV7-2 and TRBJ2-7, with D maybe TRBD1 (5 bases). CDR3 length: 11 residues. The germline CDR1 and CDR2 sequences are SGHTA and FQGNSA. Trimming left V 5 bases short and J 6 bases short, with 8 bases between.

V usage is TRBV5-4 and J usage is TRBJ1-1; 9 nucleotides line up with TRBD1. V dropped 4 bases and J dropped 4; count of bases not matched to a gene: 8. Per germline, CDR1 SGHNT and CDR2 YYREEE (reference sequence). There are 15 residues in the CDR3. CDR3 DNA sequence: TGTGCCAGCAGCCTGGGACAGGGAGGGGGCACTGAAGCTTTCTTT. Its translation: CASSLGQGGGTEAFF. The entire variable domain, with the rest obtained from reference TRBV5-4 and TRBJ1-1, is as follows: ETGVTQSPTHLIKTRGQQVTLRCSSQSGHNTVSWYQQALGQGPQFIFQYYREEENGRGNFPPRFSGLQFPNYSSELNVNALELDDSALYLCASSLGQGGGTEAFFGQGTRLTVV.

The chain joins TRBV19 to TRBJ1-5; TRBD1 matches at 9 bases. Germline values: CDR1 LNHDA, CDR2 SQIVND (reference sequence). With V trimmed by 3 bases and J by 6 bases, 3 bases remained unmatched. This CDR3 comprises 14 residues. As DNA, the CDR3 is TGTGCCAGTAGTATTACAGGGGGCATTCAGCCCCAGCATTTT. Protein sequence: CASSITGGIQPQHF.

Here the CDR3 DNA reads TGTGCCAGCATCTTGGATCCGGGGCAGCCCCAGCATTTT. This codes for CASILDPGQPQHF. This chain connects TRBV6-1 to TRBJ1-5; D gene ambiguous. CDR1 and CDR2 (germline): MNHNS, SASEGT. This CDR3 has 13 residues. The V end lost 7 bases, the J end lost 7 bases, and 14 bases lay between the germline ends.

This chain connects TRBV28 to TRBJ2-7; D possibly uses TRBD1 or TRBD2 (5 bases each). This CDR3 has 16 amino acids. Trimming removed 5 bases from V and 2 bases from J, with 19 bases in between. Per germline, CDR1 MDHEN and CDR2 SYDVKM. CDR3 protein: CASSPMMAGSTYEQYF. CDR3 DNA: TGTGCCAGCAGTCCCATGATGGCAGGGAGTACCTACGAGCAGTACTTC.

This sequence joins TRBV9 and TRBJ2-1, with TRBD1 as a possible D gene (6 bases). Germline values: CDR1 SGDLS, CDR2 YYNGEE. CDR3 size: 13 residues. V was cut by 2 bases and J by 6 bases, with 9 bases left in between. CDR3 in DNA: TGTGCCAGCAGCGTTGACAGGCCCAATGAGCAGTTCTTC. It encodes CASSVDRPNEQFF.

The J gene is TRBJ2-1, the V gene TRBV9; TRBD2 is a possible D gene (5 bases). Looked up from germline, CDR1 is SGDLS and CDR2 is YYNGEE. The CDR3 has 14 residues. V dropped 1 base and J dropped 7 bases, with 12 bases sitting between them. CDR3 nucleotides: TGTGCCAGCAGCGTAACTGGACTCTCGAATGAGCAGTTCTTC. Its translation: CASSVTGLSNEQFF. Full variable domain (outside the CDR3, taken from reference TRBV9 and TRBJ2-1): DSGVTQTPKHLITATGQRVTLRCSPRSGDLSVYWYQQSLDQGLQFLIQYYNGEERAKGNILERFSAQQFPDLHSELNLSSLELGDSALYFCASSVTGLSNEQFFGPGTRLTVL.

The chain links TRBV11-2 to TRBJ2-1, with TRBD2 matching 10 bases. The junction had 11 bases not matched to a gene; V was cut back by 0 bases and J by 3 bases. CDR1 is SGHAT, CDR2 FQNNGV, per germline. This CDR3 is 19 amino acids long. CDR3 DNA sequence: TGTGCCAGCAGCTTAGATTCCCTAGCGGGAGATCAGTTCTACAATGAGCAGTTCTTC. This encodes CASSLDSLAGDQFYNEQFF.

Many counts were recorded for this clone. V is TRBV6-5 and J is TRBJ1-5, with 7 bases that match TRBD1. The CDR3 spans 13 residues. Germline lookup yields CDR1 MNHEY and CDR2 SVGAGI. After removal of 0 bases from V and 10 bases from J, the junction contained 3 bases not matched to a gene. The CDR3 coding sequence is TGTGCCAGCAGTTACTCTAACAGGGGCCCCCAGCATTTT. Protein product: CASSYSNRGPQHF.

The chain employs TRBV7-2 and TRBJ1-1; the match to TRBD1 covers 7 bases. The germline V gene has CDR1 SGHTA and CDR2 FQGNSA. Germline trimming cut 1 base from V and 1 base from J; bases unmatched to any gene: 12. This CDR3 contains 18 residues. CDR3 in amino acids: CASSLDLVRGQTNTEAFF. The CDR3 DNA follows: TGTGCCAGCAGCTTAGATTTGGTAAGGGGACAGACGAACACTGAAGCTTTCTTT.